Presented here are 5 T cell receptor beta chains from one specimen sequenced in a study of blood T cell repertoires in COVID-19. The table came from immunoSEQ multiplex PCR; TCRdb's copy has only in-frame clones and leaves some out. The table records hundreds of thousands of clones, more than 80% of them present only once. Sequencing used PBMCs or T cells enriched from blood (not recorded which). These TCRs come from a man aged 30-40 years who had recovered from COVID-19.

The V gene is TRBV12-2, the J gene TRBJ2-1; the table's D call, TRBD2, has no DNA check behind it. TRBV12-2 is annotated as a pseudogene. The CDR3 contains 21 residues. CDR3 nucleotides: TGTGCAAGTCGCTTACATCGCCCTAAGCCAGGGGTAGCGGGAGGATACAATGAGCAGTTCTTC. Amino acids: CASRLHRPKPGVAGGYNEQFF.

V usage is TRBV7-9 and J usage is TRBJ1-1; D might be TRBD1 (5 bases). Germline lookup yields CDR1 SEHNR and CDR2 FQNEAQ (reference sequence). The CDR3 has 13 amino acids. V dropped 6 bases and J dropped 4 bases, with 12 bases sitting between them. CDR3 nucleotide sequence: TGTGCCAGCAGTGTGGGGGGGAGCACTGAAGCTTTCTTT. Its translation: CASSVGGSTEAFF.

V usage is TRBV7-9 and J usage is TRBJ1-5; maybe TRBD1 (5 bases). The CDR3 runs to 15 residues. Trimming removed 1 base from V and 0 bases from J, with 7 bases in between. Germline-derived CDR1 and CDR2 are SEHNR and FQNEAQ (reference sequence). The CDR3 DNA sequence: TGTGCCAGCAGCTTAGGGACAAGTAGCAATCAGCCCCAGCATTTT. Its translation is CASSLGTSSNQPQHF. The full variable domain, its missing parts supplied by reference TRBV7-9 and TRBJ1-5, is DTGVSQNPRHKITKRGQNVTFRCDPISEHNRLYWYRQTLGQGPEFLTYFQNEAQLEKSRLLSDRFSAERPKGSFSTLEIQRTEQGDSAMYLCASSLGTSSNQPQHFGDGTRLSIL.

The V call is TRBV5-1, the J call TRBJ2-7, with 10 bases aligning to TRBD1. V gave up 4 bases and J gave up 3 bases; unmatched junction bases: 10. This CDR3 is 16 amino acids long. The V gene's germline CDR1 is SGHRS and CDR2 YFSETQ. CDR3 residues: CASSGGSGQGSYEQYF. The CDR3 DNA follows: TGCGCCAGCAGCGGAGGTTCGGGACAGGGGAGCTACGAGCAGTACTTC.

CDR3 loop: CSVAGKWGYNEQFF. For the CDR3, the DNA is TGCAGCGTGGCAGGGAAGTGGGGCTACAATGAGCAGTTCTTC. This chain connects TRBV29-1 to TRBJ2-1; D is perhaps TRBD1 (5 bases). The CDR3 runs to 14 residues. Looked up from germline, CDR1 is SQVTM and CDR2 is ANQGSEA. The V end lost 6 bases, the J end lost 3 bases, and 15 bases lay between the germline ends.